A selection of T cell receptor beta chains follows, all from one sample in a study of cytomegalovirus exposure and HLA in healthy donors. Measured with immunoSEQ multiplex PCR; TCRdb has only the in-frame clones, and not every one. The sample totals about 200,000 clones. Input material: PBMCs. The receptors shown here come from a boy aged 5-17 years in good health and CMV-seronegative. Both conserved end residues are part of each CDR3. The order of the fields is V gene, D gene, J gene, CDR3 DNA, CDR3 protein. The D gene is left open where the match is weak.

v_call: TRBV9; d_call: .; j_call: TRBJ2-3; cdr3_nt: TGTGCCAGCAGCGCCCCTATAGAAGATACGCAGTATTTT; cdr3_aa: CASSAPIEDTQYF
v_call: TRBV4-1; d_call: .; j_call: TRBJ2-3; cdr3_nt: TGCGCCAGCAGCCAAGCGCCAGGGTTGATTTGGGATACGCAGTATTTT; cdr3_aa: CASSQAPGLIWDTQYF
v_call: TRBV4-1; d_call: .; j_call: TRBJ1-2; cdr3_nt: TGCGCCAGCAGCCAAGAGACACAGATTAACTATGGCTACACCTTC; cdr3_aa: CASSQETQINYGYTF
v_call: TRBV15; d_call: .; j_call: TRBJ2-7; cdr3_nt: TGTGCCACCAGCAGAGACCCCCAGGGGTCCTACGAGCAGTACTTC; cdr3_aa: CATSRDPQGSYEQYF
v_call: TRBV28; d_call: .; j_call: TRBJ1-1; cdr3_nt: TGTGCCAGCAGTGTTAGGACTGTCCAAAACACTGAAGCTTTCTTT; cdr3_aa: CASSVRTVQNTEAFF
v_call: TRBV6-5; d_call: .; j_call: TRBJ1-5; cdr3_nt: TGTGCCAGCAGTCCCGCCTGGGAGGATCAGCCCCAGCATTTT; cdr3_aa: CASSPAWEDQPQHF
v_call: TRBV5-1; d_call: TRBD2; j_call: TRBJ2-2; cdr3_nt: TGCGCCAGCAGCCGGGTCCCTCTAGCGGGGGCGCAACAGGGAACCGGGGAGCTGTTTTTT; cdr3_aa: CASSRVPLAGAQQGTGELFF
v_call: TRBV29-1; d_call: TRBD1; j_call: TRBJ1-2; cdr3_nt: TGCAGCGACCAAGACTCGAGACAGGGGGCGGATGGCTACACCTTC; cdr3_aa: CSDQDSRQGADGYTF
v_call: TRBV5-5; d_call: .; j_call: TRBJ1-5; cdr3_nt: TGTGCCAGCAGCTTGGATGGGCACCTCCAAGCTTATAGCAATCAGCCCCAGCATTTT; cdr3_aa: CASSLDGHLQAYSNQPQHF
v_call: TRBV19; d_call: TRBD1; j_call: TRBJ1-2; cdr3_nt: TGTGCCAGTAGGGGACAGACCTCTCCTAACTATGGCTACACCTTC; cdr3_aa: CASRGQTSPNYGYTF
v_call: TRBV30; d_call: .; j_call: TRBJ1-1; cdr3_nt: TGTGCCTGGAAACAACACCGGAACACTGAAGCTTTCTTT; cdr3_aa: CAWKQHRNTEAFF
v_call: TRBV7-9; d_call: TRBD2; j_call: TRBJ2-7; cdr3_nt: TGTGCCAGCAGCTTAGCGCCCCGGACTAGCGACTTCTCCTACGAGCAGTACTTC; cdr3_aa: CASSLAPRTSDFSYEQYF
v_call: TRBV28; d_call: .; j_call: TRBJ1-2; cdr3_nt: TGTGCCAGTACAGGGCCCAACTATGGCTACACCTTC; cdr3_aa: CASTGPNYGYTF
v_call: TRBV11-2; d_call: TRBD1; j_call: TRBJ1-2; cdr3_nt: TGTGCCAGCAGCGACTTACAGGGGCCTGACTATGGCTACACCTTC; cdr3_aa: CASSDLQGPDYGYTF
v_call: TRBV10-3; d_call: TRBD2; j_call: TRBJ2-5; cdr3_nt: TGTGCCATCAGTGGAGCGGGGGGCGGGGAGACCCAGTACTTC; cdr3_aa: CAISGAGGGETQYF
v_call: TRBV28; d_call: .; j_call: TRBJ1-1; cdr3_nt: TGTGCCAGCAGTTTAAGGGCAGGGGCGAACACTGAAGCTTTCTTT; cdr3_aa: CASSLRAGANTEAFF
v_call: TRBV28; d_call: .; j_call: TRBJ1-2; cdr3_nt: TGTGCCAGCAGTTTGAACAGGGAGTATGGCTACACCTTC; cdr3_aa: CASSLNREYGYTF
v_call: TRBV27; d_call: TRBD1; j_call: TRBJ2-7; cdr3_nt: TGTGCCAGCAGTTTCCCGGGACAGGGGGTTAACGAGCAGTACTTC; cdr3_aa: CASSFPGQGVNEQYF
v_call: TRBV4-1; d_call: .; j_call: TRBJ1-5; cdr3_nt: TGCGCCAGCAGCCAGGGGGCCTCAGCCCTAGTGCCCCAGCATTTT; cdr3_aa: CASSQGASALVPQHF
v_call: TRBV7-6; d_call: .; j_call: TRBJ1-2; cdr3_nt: TGTGCCAGCAGCCCCGAGGGGACAATAATCCCCTATGGCTACACCTTC; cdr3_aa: CASSPEGTIIPYGYTF
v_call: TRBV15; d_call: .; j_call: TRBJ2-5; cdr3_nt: TGTGCCACCGCGAGCCCGGAGACCCAGTACTTC; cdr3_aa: CATASPETQYF
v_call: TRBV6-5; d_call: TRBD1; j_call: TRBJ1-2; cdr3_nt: TGTGCCAGCAGTTCCGGGACAGGGGAAACCTTC; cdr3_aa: CASSSGTGETF
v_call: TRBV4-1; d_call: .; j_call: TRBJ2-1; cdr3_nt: TGCGCCAGCAGCCAAGATCTCTTTGAGCAGTTCTTC; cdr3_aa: CASSQDLFEQFF
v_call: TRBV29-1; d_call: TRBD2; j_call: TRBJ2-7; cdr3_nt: TGCAGCGTGCGCGACAGTAGCGGGTACTTGGACGAGCAGTACTTC; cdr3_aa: CSVRDSSGYLDEQYF
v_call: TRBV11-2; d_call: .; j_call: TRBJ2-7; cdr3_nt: TGTGCCAGCAGCCGAGATCTCCCTATCTACGAGCAGTACTTC; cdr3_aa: CASSRDLPIYEQYF
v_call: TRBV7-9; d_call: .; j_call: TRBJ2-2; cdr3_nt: TGTGCCAGCAGAGTAGCGGAGACGAACACCGGGGAGCTGTTTTTT; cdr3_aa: CASRVAETNTGELFF
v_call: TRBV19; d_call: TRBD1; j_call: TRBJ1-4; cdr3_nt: TGTGCCAGTAGTATAGGGACAGGGTTTATTATTCATGAAAAACTGTTTTTT; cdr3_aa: CASSIGTGFIIHEKLFF
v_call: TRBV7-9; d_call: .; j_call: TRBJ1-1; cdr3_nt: TGTGCCAGCAGTACCAGAGTACAGAGAGAGAACACTGAAGCTTTCTTT; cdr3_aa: CASSTRVQRENTEAFF
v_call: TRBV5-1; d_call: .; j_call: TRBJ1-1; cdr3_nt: TGCGCCAGCAGACGGGATGCTGAAGCTTTCTTT; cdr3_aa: CASRRDAEAFF
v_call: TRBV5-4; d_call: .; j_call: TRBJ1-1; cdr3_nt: TGTGCCAGCAGCCCCACCGGGACACCACCTGAAGCTTTCTTT; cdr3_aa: CASSPTGTPPEAFF
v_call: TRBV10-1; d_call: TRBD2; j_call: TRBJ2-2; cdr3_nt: TGCGCCAGCGGGGAGGGAATCACCGGGGAGCTGTTTTTT; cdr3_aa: CASGEGITGELFF
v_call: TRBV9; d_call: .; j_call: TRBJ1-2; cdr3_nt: TGTGCCAGCAGCGCTATAGAAAACTATGGCTACACCTTC; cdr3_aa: CASSAIENYGYTF
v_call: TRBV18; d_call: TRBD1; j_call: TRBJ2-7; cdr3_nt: TGTGCCAGCTCAGCCGGGACAGGGGGCTACTACGAGCAGTACTTC; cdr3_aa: CASSAGTGGYYEQYF
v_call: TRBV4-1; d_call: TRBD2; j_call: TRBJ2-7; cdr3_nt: TGCGCCAGCAGCCCCAAGGGCTGGGGGGGTTCCTACGAGCAGTACTTC; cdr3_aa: CASSPKGWGGSYEQYF
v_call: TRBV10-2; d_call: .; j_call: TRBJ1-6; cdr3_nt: TGCGCCAGCACTCGGGGGGACTCACCCCTCCACTTT; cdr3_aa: CASTRGDSPLHF
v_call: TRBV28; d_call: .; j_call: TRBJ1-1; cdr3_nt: TGTGCCAGCAGGTTGGGGTCGGGGGATCAGGGCGACACTGAAGCTTTCTTT; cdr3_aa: CASRLGSGDQGDTEAFF
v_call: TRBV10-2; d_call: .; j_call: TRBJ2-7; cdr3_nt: TGCGCCAGCAGTGAAGAGGGAAGGGCCTACGAGCAGTACTTC; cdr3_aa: CASSEEGRAYEQYF
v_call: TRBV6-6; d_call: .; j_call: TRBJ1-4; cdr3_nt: TGTGCCAGCAGCCCCGAGAGGCTGAAGGAAAAACTGTTTTTT; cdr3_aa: CASSPERLKEKLFF
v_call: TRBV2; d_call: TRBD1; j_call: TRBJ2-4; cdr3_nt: TGTGCCAGCAGTGAAGGACAGGGGTTCCTACTAGCCAAAAACATTCAGTACTTC; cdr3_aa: CASSEGQGFLLAKNIQYF
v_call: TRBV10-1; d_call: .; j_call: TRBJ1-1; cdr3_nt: TGCGCCAGCAGCCTGCGGGGTTTTGGCACTGAAGCTTTCTTT; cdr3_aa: CASSLRGFGTEAFF
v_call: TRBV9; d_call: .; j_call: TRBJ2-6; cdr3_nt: TGTGCCAGCAGCGTAGATCCCGTGAGCTCTGGGGCCAACGTCCTGACTTTC; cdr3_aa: CASSVDPVSSGANVLTF